This TCR beta chain was documented in a study of blood T cell repertoires in COVID-19. In this sample, this clone turned up once. The V segment lost 8 bases and the J segment 6 bases; nucleotides outside the gene matches: 8. Germline-derived CDR1 and CDR2 are MDHEN and SYDVKM. This CDR3 is built from 13 residues. TCRdb keeps only in-frame clones here, not all; method: immunoSEQ multiplex PCR. The sample yields roughly 76,000 clones, about nine tenths seen once. The sequence derives from an elderly woman with active or convalescent COVID-19. The chain employs TRBV28 and TRBJ2-3, with TRBD2 matching over 7 bases. Material for sequencing was peripheral blood. The CDR3 protein is CASYKRGRDTQYF. DNA of the CDR3: TGTGCCAGCTATAAGCGGGGCAGGGATACGCAGTATTTT.